Below are 4 T cell receptor beta chains sequenced from a single sample in a study of response to subunit inactivated influenza vaccine. TCRdb independently ran MiXCR on the RT-PCR reads; one entry per CDR3 protein. In the table there are roughly 180,000 distinct CDR3 sequences, roughly 8.7% of which are singletons. Specimen: non-naive T cells sorted from PBMCs, collected on the day of vaccination. The receptors derive from a man in his fifties who received an inactivated influenza vaccine.

This clonotype was counted a few times. At one end, the junction sequence differs from germline, possibly due to a read error. The V call is TRBV7-7, the J call TRBJ2-5; the D gene could be TRBD1 or TRBD2 (5 bases each). Germline V CDR1 and CDR2: SSHAT, FNYEAQ (reference sequence). CDR3 length equals 13 residues. CDR3 in amino acids: CASSRGDQETQYF. CDR3 nucleotide sequence: TGTGCTAGCAGCAGAGGGGACCAAGAGACCCAGTACTTC.

The chain recombines TRBV25-1 with TRBJ2-1; TRBD2 matches 7 bases. CDR3 length: 19 residues. Germline CDR1 reads MGHDK; CDR2 reads SYGVNS. Trimming cost V 0 bases and J 0 bases; bases outside gene matches: 11. The CDR3 sequence is CASSEYILQRGSSYNEQFF. CDR3 sequence (DNA): TGTGCCAGCAGTGAATATATCTTGCAGCGGGGCAGCTCCTACAATGAGCAGTTCTTC.

The V gene is TRBV5-8, the J gene TRBJ1-2; D is ambiguous. Trimming left V 4 bases short and J 12 bases short, with 13 bases between. This CDR3 comprises 11 residues. Germline-derived CDR1 and CDR2 are SGHTS and YDEGEE. The CDR3 coding sequence is TGTGCCAGCAGCGCGACCCGGGTCCACACCTTC. Amino acids: CASSATRVHTF.

This clonotype occurred many times. The chain has TRBV5-1 and TRBJ2-7, with 11 positions matching TRBD2. Unmatched junction bases numbered 6, after V lost 0 bases and J lost 10 bases. The CDR3 has 14 residues. Germline loops: CDR1 SGHRS, CDR2 YFSETQ. The CDR3 loop reads CASSLELAGANQYF. The CDR3 DNA follows: TGCGCCAGCAGCTTGGAACTAGCGGGGGCCAATCAGTACTTC.